This entry concerns a single T cell receptor (beta chain). The antigen remains unidentified. The data are from a study of CD8+ T cells in alopecia areata. Study findings and constraints: Scalp clonality decreased significantly with tofacitinib, and so did expanded CD8+ clones among the top 100.

As the sequencing template, cDNA was produced by extracting RNA and reverse transcribing it. The repertoire was sequenced with immunoSEQ multiplex PCR; TCRdb's copy has only in-frame clones and lacks some. The sample consists of about 74,000 clones, 25% to 30% of them appearing once. The germline gives CDR1 LGHNA, CDR2 YNFKEQ. The V gene end was trimmed by 0 bases and the J gene end by 2 bases; junction bases not matched to a gene: 6. CDR3 size: 16 residues. Treatment reported: oral pan-JAK inhibitor, 5-10 mg twice daily. This sequence originates from a human donor with alopecia areata. The specimen was CD8+ T cells sorted from blood, collected at week 4, from a patient treated with tofacitinib. The genes are TRBV4-2 and TRBJ2-5; 7 bases agree with TRBD2. CDR3 sequence (DNA): TGTGCCAGCAGCCAAGAGGTCAGCGGGATACAAGAGACCCAGTACTTC. Translated: CASSQEVSGIQETQYF.